These 3 T cell receptor beta chains share one sample of origin, sequenced in a study of shared clonotypes between healthy human individuals. Sequencing used immunoSEQ multiplex PCR; TCRdb keeps in-frame clones, though not all of them. The repertoire consists of 2 million to 2.5 million clones, with 90% to 96% occurring once and the leading ten covering 0.1% to 0.15%. Sequencing was performed on naive CD4+ T cells sorted from blood. Regarding subset: CD45RA+ positively selected. These receptors all come from a young man in good health.

The genes are TRBV18 and TRBJ1-1; weak D call: TRBD1 (5 bases). Trimming shortened V by 7 bases and J by 1 base, and 16 bases separated the two germline ends. Germline V CDR1 and CDR2: KGHSH, LQKENI. This CDR3 contains 15 residues. The DNA for the CDR3 is TGTGCCAGCTACGAACCCGGACACGGGAACACTGAAGCTTTCTTT. Encoded protein: CASYEPGHGNTEAFF.

This clone appeared once. This chain links TRBV5-1 with TRBJ2-3, with D unresolved. CDR3 length: 10 residues. V lost 10 bases, J lost 2 bases, and 5 bases lay in between. In germline, CDR1 is SGHRS, CDR2 YFSETQ. The CDR3 coding sequence is TGCGCCTTCCACACAGATACGCAGTATTTT. Translated: CAFHTDTQYF.

The CDR3 region is CAWDRELAGNTIYF. In DNA form, the CDR3 reads TGTGCCTGGGACAGGGAGTTAGCTGGAAACACCATATATTTT. The chain employs TRBV30 and TRBJ1-3, with 7 bases fitting TRBD1. Losses at the gene ends were 5 bases for V and 2 bases for J; bases not matched to a gene: 6. The length of the CDR3 is 14 residues. CDR1 is GTSNPN, CDR2 SVGIG, per germline (reference sequence).